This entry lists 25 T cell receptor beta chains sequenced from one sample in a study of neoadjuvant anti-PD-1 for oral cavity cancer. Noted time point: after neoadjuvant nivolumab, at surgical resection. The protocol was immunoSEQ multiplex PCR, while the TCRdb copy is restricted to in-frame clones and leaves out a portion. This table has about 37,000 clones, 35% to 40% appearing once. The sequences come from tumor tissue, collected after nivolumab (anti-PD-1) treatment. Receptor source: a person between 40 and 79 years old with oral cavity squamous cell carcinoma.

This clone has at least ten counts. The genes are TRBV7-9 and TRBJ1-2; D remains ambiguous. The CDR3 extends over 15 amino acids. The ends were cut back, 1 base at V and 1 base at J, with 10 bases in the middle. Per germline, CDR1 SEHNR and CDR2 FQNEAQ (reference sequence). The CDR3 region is CASSLGSSGNYGYTF. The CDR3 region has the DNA TGTGCCAGCAGCTTAGGCAGTTCGGGTAACTATGGCTACACCTTC.

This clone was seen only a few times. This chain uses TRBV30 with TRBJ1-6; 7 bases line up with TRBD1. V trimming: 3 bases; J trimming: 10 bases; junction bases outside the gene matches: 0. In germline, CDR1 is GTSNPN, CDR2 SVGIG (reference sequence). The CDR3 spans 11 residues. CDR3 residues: CAWRTGSPLHF. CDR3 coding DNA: TGTGCCTGGAGGACAGGGTCACCCCTCCACTTT.

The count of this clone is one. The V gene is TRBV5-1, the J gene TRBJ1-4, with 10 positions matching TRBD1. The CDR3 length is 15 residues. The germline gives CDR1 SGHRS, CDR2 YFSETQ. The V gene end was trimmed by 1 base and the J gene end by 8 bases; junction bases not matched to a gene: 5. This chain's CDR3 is CASSLIGTGEEKLFF. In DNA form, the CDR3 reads TGCGCCAGCAGCTTGATTGGGACAGGGGAGGAAAAACTGTTTTTT.

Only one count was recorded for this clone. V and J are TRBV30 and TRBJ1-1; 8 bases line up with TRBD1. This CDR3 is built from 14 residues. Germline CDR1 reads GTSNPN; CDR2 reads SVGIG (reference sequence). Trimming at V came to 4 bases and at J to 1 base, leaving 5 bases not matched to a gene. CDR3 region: CAWTDRGWNTEAFF. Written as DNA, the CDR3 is TGTGCCTGGACAGACAGGGGCTGGAACACTGAAGCTTTCTTT.

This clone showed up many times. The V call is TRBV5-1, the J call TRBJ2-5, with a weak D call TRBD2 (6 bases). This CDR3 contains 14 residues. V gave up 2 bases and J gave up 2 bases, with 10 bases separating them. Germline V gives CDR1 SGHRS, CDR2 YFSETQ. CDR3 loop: CASSFGRGQETQYF. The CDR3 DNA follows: TGCGCCAGCAGCTTCGGGCGGGGACAAGAGACCCAGTACTTC.

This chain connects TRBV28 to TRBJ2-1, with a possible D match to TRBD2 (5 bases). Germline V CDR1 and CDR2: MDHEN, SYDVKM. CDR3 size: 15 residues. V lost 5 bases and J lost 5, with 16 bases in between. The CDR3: CASSLTSLRNNEQFF. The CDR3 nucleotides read TGTGCCAGCAGTCTCACTAGTTTGCGGAACAATGAGCAGTTCTTC. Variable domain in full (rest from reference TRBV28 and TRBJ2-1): DVKVTQSSRYLVKRTGEKVFLECVQDMDHENMFWYRQDPGLGLRLIYFSYDVKMKEKGDIPEGYSVSREKKERFSLILESASTNQTSMYLCASSLTSLRNNEQFFGPGTRLTVL.

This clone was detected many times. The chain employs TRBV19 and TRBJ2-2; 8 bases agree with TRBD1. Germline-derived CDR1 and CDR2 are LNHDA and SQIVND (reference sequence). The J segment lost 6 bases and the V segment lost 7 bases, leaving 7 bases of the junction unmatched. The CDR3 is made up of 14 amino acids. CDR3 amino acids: CASMTGASSGELFF. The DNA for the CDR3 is TGTGCCAGTATGACAGGGGCGAGCTCCGGGGAGCTGTTTTTT.

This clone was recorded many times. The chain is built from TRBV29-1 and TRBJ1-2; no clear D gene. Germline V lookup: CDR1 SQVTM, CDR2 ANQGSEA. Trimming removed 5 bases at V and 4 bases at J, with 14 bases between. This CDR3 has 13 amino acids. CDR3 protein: CSVRQRVGYGYTF. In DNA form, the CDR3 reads TGCAGCGTTAGGCAAAGGGTCGGCTATGGCTACACCTTC. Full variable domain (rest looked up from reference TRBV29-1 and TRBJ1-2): SAVISQKPSRDICQRGTSLTIQCQVDSQVTMMFWYRQQPGQSLTLIATANQGSEATYESGFVIDKFPISRPNLTFSTLTVSNMSPEDSSIYLCSVRQRVGYGYTFGSGTRLTVV.

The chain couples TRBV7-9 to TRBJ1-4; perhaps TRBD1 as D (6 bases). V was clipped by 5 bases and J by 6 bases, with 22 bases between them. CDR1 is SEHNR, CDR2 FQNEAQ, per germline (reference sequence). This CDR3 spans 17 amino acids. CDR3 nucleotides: TGTGCCAGCAGCACCCGTTCTACGCGCGGGGGCGATGAAAAACTGTTTTTT. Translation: CASSTRSTRGGDEKLFF. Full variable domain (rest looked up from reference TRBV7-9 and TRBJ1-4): DTGVSQNPRHKITKRGQNVTFRCDPISEHNRLYWYRQTLGQGPEFLTYFQNEAQLEKSRLLSDRFSAERPKGSFSTLEIQRTEQGDSAMYLCASSTRSTRGGDEKLFFGSGTQLSVL.

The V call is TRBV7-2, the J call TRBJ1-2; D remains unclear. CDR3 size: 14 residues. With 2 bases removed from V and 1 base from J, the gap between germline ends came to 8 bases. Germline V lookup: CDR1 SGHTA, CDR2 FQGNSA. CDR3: CASSLSPNNYGYTF. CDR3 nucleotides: TGTGCCAGCAGCTTATCCCCTAATAACTATGGCTACACCTTC.

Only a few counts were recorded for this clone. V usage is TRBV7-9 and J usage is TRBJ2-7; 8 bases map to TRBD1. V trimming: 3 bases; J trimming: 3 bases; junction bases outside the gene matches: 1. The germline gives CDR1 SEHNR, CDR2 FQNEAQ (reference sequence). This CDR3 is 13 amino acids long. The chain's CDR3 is CASSLGQVYEQYF. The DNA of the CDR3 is TGTGCCAGCAGCTTGGGACAGGTCTACGAGCAGTACTTC.

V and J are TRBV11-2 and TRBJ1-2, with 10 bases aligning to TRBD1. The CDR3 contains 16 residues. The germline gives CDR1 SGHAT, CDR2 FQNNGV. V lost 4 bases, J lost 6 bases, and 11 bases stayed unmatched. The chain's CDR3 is CASSSGRDRGQDGYTF. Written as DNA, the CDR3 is TGTGCCAGCAGCTCCGGAAGGGACAGGGGTCAGGATGGCTACACCTTC.

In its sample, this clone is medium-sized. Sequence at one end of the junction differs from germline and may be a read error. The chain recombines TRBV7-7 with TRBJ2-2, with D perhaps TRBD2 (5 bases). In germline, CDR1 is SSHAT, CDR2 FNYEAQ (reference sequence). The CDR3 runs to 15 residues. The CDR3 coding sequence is TGTGCTAGCAGCTTAGGAGGCCGAAACACCGGGGAGCTGTTTTTT. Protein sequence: CASSLGGRNTGELFF.

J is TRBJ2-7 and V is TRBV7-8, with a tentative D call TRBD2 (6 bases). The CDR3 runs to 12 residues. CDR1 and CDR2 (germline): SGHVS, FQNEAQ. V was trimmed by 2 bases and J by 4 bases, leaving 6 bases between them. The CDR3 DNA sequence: TGTGCCAGCAGCTTACGGGGGTACGAGCAGTACTTC. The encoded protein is CASSLRGYEQYF.

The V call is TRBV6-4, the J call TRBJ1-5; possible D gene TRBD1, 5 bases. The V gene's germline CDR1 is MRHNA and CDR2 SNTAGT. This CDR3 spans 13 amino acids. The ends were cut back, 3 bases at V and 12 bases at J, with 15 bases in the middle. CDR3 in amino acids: CASSEAGSGVQHF. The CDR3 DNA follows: TGTGCCAGCAGTGAGGCAGGTTCGGGGGTCCAGCATTTT.

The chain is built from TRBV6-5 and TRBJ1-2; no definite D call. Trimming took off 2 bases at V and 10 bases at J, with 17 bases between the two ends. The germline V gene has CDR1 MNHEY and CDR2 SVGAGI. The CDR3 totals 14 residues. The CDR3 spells CASSYQSGGEDYTF. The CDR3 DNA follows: TGTGCCAGCAGTTACCAGTCAGGCGGAGAGGACTACACCTTC.

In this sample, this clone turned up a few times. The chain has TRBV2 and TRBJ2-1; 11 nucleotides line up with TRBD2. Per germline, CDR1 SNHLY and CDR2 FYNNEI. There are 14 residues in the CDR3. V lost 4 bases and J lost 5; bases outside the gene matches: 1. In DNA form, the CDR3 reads TGTGCCAGCAGTGGACTAGCGGGGCACAATGAGCAGTTCTTC. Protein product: CASSGLAGHNEQFF.

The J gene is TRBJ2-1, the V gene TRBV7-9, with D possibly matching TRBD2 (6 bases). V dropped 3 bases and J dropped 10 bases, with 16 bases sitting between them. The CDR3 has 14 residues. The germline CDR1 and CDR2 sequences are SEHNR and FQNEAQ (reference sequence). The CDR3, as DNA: TGTGCCAGCAGCTTGACGGGAGCCTCAGGAGAGCAGTTCTTC. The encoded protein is CASSLTGASGEQFF.

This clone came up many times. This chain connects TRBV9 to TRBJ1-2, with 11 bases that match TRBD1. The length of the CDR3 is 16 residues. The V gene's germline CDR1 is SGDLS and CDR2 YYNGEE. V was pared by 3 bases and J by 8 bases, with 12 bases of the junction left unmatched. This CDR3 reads CASSAVARDRGYGYTF. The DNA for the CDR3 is TGTGCCAGCAGCGCGGTCGCCCGGGACAGGGGGTACGGCTACACCTTC.

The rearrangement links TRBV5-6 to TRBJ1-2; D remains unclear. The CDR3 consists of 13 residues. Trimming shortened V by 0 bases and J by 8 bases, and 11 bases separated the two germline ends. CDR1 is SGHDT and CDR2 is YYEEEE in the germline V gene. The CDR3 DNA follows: TGTGCCAGCAGCTTGGCTACTATTCAGGGCTACACCTTC. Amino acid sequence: CASSLATIQGYTF.

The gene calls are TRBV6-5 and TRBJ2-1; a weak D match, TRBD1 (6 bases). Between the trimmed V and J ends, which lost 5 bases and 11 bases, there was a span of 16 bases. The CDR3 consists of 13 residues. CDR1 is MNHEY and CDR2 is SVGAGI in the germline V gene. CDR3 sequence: CASSPQDSRKQFF. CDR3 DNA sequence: TGTGCCAGCAGTCCCCAGGACAGCCGGAAGCAGTTCTTC.

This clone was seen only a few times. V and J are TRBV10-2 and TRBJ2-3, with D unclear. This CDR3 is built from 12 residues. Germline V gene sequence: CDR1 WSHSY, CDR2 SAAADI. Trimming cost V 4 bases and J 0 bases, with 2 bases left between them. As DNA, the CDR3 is TGCGCCAGCAGTGTGAGCACAGATACGCAGTATTTT. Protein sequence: CASSVSTDTQYF.

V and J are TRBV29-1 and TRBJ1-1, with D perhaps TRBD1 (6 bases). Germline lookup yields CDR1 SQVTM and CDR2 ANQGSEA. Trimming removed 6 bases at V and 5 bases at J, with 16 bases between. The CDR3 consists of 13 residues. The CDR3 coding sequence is TGCAGCGTCACCTCAGGGGTTCGGACTGAAGCTTTCTTT. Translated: CSVTSGVRTEAFF.

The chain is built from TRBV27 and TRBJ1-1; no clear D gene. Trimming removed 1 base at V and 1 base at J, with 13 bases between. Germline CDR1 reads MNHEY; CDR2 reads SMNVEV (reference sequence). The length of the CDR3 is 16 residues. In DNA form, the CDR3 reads TGTGCCAGCAGTTTATATCCCCCCCTTCAGAACACTGAAGCTTTCTTT. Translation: CASSLYPPLQNTEAFF.

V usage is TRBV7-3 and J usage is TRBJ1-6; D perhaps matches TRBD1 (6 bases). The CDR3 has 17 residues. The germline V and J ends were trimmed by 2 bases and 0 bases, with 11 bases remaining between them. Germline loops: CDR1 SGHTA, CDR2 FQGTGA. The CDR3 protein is CASSLQGPNSYNSPLHF. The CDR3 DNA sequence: TGTGCCAGCAGCTTACAGGGGCCCAACTCCTATAATTCACCCCTCCACTTT. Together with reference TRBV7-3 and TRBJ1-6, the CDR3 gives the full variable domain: GAGVSQTPSNKVTEKGKYVELRCDPISGHTALYWYRQSLGQGPEFLIYFQGTGAADDSGLPNDRFFAVRPEGSVSTLKIQRTERGDSAVYLCASSLQGPNSYNSPLHFGNGTRLTVT.